This TCR beta chain was captured by sequencing in a study of T cells in Graves' hyperthyroidism and ophthalmopathy. This clonotype was seen many times. Deletions cut 2 bases from V and 7 bases from J, with 21 bases between. This CDR3 has 17 amino acids. Amplification yielded TCR beta CDR3 regions, with RNA transcripts as the source. The TCR CDR3 first-round RT-PCR relied on the HTBI primer set. TCRdb called the multiplex PCR reads again in MiXCR, with one record for every CDR3 protein. Counted here are about 510,000 distinct CDR3 sequences, over 35% occurring once; the ten biggest clones make up about two fifths.

The chain couples TRBV12-3 or TRBV12-4 to TRBJ1-5; weak D call: TRBD1 (5 bases). This TCR derives from an adult woman with Graves' disease, either hyperthyroidism or ophthalmopathy (not recorded which). Sequenced material: peripheral blood or thyroid tissue (not recorded which). CDR3 bases: TGTGCCAGCAGTTTAAGTAGGTGGGGCGCGGGGTGGCAGCCCCAGCATTTT. It specifies CASSLSRWGAGWQPQHF.